This T cell receptor beta chain was found in a study of T-cell reconstitution after alpha-beta-depleted transplantation in children. Study observations and caveats: After transplant, high TCRbeta diversity at day 60 in some patients arose from surviving recipient T cells and thymic progenitors. Roughly two months post-transplant, alpha-beta T cells reportedly originated from several hundred graft clones that had expanded.

The CDR3 covers 15 residues. Trimming took 0 bases from V and 0 from J; bases not matched to a gene: 3. The V gene's germline CDR1 is DFQATT and CDR2 SNEGSKA (reference sequence). Unique molecular identifiers were incorporated when the TCRbeta library was constructed. TCRdb recomputed calls from the PCR reads with MiXCR, one row per CDR3 protein. The table lists around 440,000 distinct CDR3 sequences, roughly 17% of them singletons, with approximately 29% in the top ten. A word on this clonotype: The antigen remains unidentified.

This clonotype was obtained from a boy under three years old who had a stem cell transplant for Wiskott-Aldrich syndrome, so the T cells may come from the graft donor. The chain couples TRBV20-1 to TRBJ2-5; 8 bases are shared with TRBD1. The specimen was PBMCs, mostly from graft donor cells, collected 360 days after TCRalphabeta/CD19-depleted stem cell transplant. The CDR3 sequence: CSARDPQGDQETQYF. In DNA, the CDR3 is TGCAGTGCTAGAGATCCACAGGGGGACCAAGAGACCCAGTACTTC.